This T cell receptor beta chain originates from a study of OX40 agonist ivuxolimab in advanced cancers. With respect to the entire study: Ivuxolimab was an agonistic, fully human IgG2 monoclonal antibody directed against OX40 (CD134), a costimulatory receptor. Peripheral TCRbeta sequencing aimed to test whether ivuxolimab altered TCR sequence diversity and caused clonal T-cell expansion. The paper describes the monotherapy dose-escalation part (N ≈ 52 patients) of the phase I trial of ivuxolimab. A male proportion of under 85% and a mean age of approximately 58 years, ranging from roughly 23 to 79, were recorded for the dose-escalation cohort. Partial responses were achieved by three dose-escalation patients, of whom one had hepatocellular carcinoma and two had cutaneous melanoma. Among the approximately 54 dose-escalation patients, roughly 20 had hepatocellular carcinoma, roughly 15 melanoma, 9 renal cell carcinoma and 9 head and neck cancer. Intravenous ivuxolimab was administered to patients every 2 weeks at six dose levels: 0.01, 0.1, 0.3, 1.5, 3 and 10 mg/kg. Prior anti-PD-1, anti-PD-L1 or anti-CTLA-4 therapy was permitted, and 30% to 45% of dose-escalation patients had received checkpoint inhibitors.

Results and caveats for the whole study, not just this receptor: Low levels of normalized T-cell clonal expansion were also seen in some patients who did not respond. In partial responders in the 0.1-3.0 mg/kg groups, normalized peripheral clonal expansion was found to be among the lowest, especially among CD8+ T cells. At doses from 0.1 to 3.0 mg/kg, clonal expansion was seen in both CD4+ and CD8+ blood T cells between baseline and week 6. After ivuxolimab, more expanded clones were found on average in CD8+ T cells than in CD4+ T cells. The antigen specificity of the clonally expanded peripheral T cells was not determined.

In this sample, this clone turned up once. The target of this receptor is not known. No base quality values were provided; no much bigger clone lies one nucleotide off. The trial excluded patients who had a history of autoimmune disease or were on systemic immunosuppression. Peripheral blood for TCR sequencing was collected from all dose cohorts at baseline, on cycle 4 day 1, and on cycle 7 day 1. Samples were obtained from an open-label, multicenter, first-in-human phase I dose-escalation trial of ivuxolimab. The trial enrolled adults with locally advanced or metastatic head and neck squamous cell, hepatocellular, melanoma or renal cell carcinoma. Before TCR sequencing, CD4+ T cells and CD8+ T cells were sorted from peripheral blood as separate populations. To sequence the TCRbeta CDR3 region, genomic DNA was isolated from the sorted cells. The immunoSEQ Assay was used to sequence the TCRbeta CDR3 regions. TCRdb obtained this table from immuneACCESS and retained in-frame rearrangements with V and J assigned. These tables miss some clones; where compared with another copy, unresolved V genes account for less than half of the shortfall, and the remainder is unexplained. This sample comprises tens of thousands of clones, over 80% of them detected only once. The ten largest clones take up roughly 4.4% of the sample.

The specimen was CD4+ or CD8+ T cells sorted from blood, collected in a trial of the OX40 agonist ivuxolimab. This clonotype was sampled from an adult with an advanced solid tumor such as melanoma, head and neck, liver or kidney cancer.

CDR3 reads: CASRRGTGSTEAFF. The nucleotide sequence is given as TGTGCCAGTAGGCGGGGGACAGGAAGCACTGAAGCTTTCTTT. This chain is built from TRBV19 and TRBJ1-1; the central 8 bases match TRBD1. Here V drops 6 bases and J drops 4 bases, and the junction holds 7 bases not matched to any gene. Taken from cysteine to phenylalanine, the CDR3 has 14 residues. Only the CDR3 DNA stays, 42 bases, in frame from base 1. CDR1 and CDR2 (LNHDA, SQIVND) derive from the germline V gene (reference sequence).